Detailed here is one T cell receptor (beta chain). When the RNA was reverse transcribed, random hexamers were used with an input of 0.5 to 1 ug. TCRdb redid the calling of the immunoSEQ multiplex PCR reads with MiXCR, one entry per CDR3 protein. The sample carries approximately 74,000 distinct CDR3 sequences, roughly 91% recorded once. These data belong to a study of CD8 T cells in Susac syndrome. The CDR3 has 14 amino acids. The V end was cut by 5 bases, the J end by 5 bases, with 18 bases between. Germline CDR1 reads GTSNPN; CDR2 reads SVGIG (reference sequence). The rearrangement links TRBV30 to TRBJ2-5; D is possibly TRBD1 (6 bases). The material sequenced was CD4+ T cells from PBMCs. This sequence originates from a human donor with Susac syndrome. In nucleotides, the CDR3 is TGTGCCTGGTCCTATCCCGGGACACATGAGACCCAGTACTTC. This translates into CAWSYPGTHETQYF.